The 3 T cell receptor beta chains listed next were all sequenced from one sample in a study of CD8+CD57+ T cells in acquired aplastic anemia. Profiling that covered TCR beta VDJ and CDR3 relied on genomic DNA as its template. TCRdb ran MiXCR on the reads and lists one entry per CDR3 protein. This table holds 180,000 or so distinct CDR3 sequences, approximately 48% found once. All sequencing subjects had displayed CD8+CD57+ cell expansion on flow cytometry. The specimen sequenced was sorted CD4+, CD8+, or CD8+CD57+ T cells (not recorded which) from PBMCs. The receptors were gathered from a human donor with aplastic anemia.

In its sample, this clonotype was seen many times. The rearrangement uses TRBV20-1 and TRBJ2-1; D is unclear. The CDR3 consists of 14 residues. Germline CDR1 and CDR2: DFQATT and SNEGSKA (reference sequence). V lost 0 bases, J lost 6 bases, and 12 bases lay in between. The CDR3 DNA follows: TGCAGTGCTAGAGATGGGGTGGGTGTCAATGAGCAGTTCTTC. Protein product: CSARDGVGVNEQFF.

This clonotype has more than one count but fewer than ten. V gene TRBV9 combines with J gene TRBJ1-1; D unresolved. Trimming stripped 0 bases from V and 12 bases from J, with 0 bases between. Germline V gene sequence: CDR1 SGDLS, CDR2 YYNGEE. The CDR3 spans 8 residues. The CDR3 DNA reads TGTGCCAGCAGCGTAGCTTTCTTT. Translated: CASSVAFF.

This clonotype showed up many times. CDR3 protein: CSALAGVGTGELFF. Here the CDR3 DNA reads TGCAGTGCTCTAGCGGGAGTAGGCACCGGGGAGCTGTTTTTT. The rearrangement uses TRBV20-1 and TRBJ2-2; 10 bases match TRBD2. There are 14 residues in the CDR3. J was trimmed by 4 bases and V by 5 bases; bases with no gene match: 4. Germline V gene sequence: CDR1 DFQATT, CDR2 SNEGSKA (reference sequence).